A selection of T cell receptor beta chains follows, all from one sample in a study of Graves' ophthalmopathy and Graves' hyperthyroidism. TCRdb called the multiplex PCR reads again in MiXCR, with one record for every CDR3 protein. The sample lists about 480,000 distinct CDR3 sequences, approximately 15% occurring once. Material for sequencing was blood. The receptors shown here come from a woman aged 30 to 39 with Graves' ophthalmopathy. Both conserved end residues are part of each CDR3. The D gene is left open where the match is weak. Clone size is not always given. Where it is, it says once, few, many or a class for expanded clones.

TGCAGCGTTGATGTTTCGCAGACGACTAACTATGGCTACACCTTC	CSVDVSQTTNYGYTF	many	NA	TRBV29-1	TRBJ1-2
TGTGCCAGCAGGTCGACAGGGGTATATGGCTACACCTTC	CASRSTGVYGYTF	many	TRBD1	TRBV27	TRBJ1-2
TGCAGTGCTTGGACTAGCGGGAGTAGGACCGGGGAGCTGTTTTTT	CSAWTSGSRTGELFF	NA	TRBD2	TRBV20-1	TRBJ2-2
TGCAGTGCGATTCCGGGACTAGCGGACTACGAGCAGTACTTC	CSAIPGLADYEQYF	many	TRBD2	TRBV20-1	TRBJ2-7
TGTGCCAGCAGTCACAGCGCGAACACCGGGGAGCTGTTTTTT	CASSHSANTGELFF	many	NA	TRBV28	TRBJ2-2
TGTGCCAGTAGTCGGACAGGGGGCGGAAGCACCGGGGAGCTGTTTTTT	CASSRTGGGSTGELFF	NA	TRBD1	TRBV19	TRBJ2-2
TGCAGTGCTACCGGGACTAGTGTCTACGAGCAGTACTTC	CSATGTSVYEQYF	many	TRBD2	TRBV20-1	TRBJ2-7
TGCGCCAGCAGCCTCACCGGGACTAGTCCTCAAGAGACCCAGTACTTC	CASSLTGTSPQETQYF	NA	TRBD2	TRBV5-1	TRBJ2-5
TGTGCCAGCAGTCTATCCGGGACAGGGATGGGCTACACCTTC	CASSLSGTGMGYTF	many	TRBD1	TRBV28	TRBJ1-2
TGTGCCAGCAGTTTAGGTTTTAACTATGGCTACACCTTC	CASSLGFNYGYTF	many	NA	TRBV12-3/TRBV12-4	TRBJ1-2
TGTGCCAGCAGTTTGGGGACAGGGGGCCGAGTGCATGGCTACACCTTC	CASSLGTGGRVHGYTF	many	TRBD1	TRBV6-5	TRBJ1-2
TGTGCCAGCAGCGCGGGACAGGGGACCTCCTACGAGCAGTACTTC	CASSAGQGTSYEQYF	once	TRBD1	TRBV11-2	TRBJ2-7
TGTGCCAGCAGTAACCAAGCAGCGGGGCAGCCCCAGCATTTT	CASSNQAAGQPQHF	many	NA	TRBV12-3/TRBV12-4	TRBJ1-5
TGTGCCAGCAGTGAAGACGGAGGTATACAAGATACCCAGTACTTC	CASSEDGGIQDTQYF	few	NA	TRBV6-1	TRBJ2-5
TGTGCCAGCAGTACCCGACCCTGGAATGGCTACACCTTC	CASSTRPWNGYTF	many	NA	TRBV6-5	TRBJ1-2
TGTGCCAGCAGTTTAGGGGGGCGGAAGACCCAGTACTTC	CASSLGGRKTQYF	many	NA	TRBV28	TRBJ2-5
TGTGCCAGTACGGGACTGACTATGAACACCGGGGAGCTGTTTTTT	CASTGLTMNTGELFF	many	NA	TRBV2	TRBJ2-2
TGTGCCAGCAGCTACGGGACTAGTAACGAGCAGTACTTC	CASSYGTSNEQYF	few	TRBD2	TRBV11-2	TRBJ2-7
TGTGCCTGGTTCCGGGACAGGGGTGGCTACACCTTC	CAWFRDRGGYTF	many	TRBD1	TRBV30	TRBJ1-2
TGTGCCAGCAGTCCCCCGGGGGAGGTATCGGACACTGAAGCTTTCTTT	CASSPPGEVSDTEAFF	many	NA	TRBV28	TRBJ1-1
TGTGCCAGCAGTGGCCACCGTGGGACCCAGTACTTC	CASSGHRGTQYF	many	NA	TRBV27	TRBJ2-5
TGCAGTGCTAACGGGGCAGGGCAAACCTACGAGCAGTACTTC	CSANGAGQTYEQYF	few	NA	TRBV20-1	TRBJ2-7
TGTGCCAGCAGCCTACGGACAGGGAGGTCCAAAAACATTCAGTACTTC	CASSLRTGRSKNIQYF	many	TRBD1	TRBV3-1	TRBJ2-4
TGTGCCAGCTCACTTGGGACAGCAACGAACCAAGAGACCCAGTACTTC	CASSLGTATNQETQYF	NA	TRBD1	TRBV18	TRBJ2-5
TGTGCCAGCAGTTCCACTGCCGGGACAGGGGGCTATGGCTACACCTTC	CASSSTAGTGGYGYTF	many	TRBD1	TRBV28	TRBJ1-2
TGTGCCAGCCACCCAGACTCGCTTTCGGCTTTCTTT	CASHPDSLSAFF	NA	NA	TRBV18	TRBJ1-1
TGTGCCACCAGTGACGCGGACAGTGGAGAGACCCAGTACTTC	CATSDADSGETQYF	many	NA	TRBV24-1	TRBJ2-5
TGTGCCAGCAGCTCACTAGCGGGAGGGCCAGGCTACGAGCAGTACTTC	CASSSLAGGPGYEQYF	many	TRBD2	TRBV7-8	TRBJ2-7
TGTGCCAGCAGTGACAGGGGATGGACTGAAGCTTTCTTT	CASSDRGWTEAFF	many	NA	TRBV6-1	TRBJ1-1
TGCAGCGTTGAGTTCCAGCCTGGCTACACCTTC	CSVEFQPGYTF	many	NA	TRBV29-1	TRBJ1-2
TGTGCCAGCAGTTACTCCTTGGCCGGGGAGCTGTTTTTT	CASSYSLAGELFF	many	NA	TRBV6-5	TRBJ2-2
TGTGCCAGCAGGAGCCTAGGGGGAGGCCGTGGCGAGCAGTACTTC	CASRSLGGGRGEQYF	many	NA	TRBV6-1	TRBJ2-7
TGTGCCTGGAGTGTAACACAGCATCGGGAGCAGTACTTC	CAWSVTQHREQYF	NA	NA	TRBV30	TRBJ2-7
TGTGCCAGCAGCCGACAGGGGGCGATAAACATTCAGTACTTC	CASSRQGAINIQYF	NA	TRBD1	TRBV5-6	TRBJ2-4
TGTGCCAGCAGCGACAGGAAAGAGACCCAGTACTTC	CASSDRKETQYF	many	NA	TRBV28	TRBJ2-5
TGTGCCAGCAGTTCCGGAAGCCTCTCCTACGAGCAGTACTTC	CASSSGSLSYEQYF	many	NA	TRBV6-5	TRBJ2-7
TGTGCCAGCAGTTCCCCCGGACAGGGTAGCAATCAGCCCCAGCATTTT	CASSSPGQGSNQPQHF	few	TRBD1	TRBV6-5	TRBJ1-5
TGTGCCAGTAGTCCCGGGACAGGACACTATGGCTACACCTTC	CASSPGTGHYGYTF	many	TRBD1	TRBV19	TRBJ1-2
TGTGCCAGCAGCTCCACTAGAGGGCTGAGCAATCAGCCCCAGCATTTT	CASSSTRGLSNQPQHF	many	NA	TRBV11-2	TRBJ1-5
TGTGCCAGCAGTTTGACGGCCGGGGGAAACTACGAGCAGTACTTC	CASSLTAGGNYEQYF	NA	NA	TRBV28	TRBJ2-7
TGTGCCAGTAGCATGAGCAGGGGGCCTGGGCAGCCCCAGCATTTT	CASSMSRGPGQPQHF	many	TRBD1	TRBV19	TRBJ1-5
TGTGCCACCGGCCCAACGAACACTGAAGCTTTCTTT	CATGPTNTEAFF	many	NA	TRBV12-3/TRBV12-4	TRBJ1-1
TGTGCCAGCAGCGCCTCCGGGACAGGGGGCAACGAGCAGTACTTC	CASSASGTGGNEQYF	many	TRBD1	TRBV13	TRBJ2-7
TGTGCCAGCAGCCAAGGAAACCTAGAGGGTTCAGATACGCAGTATTTT	CASSQGNLEGSDTQYF	few	NA	TRBV4-2	TRBJ2-3
TGTGCCAGCAGCTCCCCGATTCGTAGTCCCCACGAGCAGTACTTC	CASSSPIRSPHEQYF	NA	NA	TRBV7-8	TRBJ2-7
TGTGCCAGCAGTGGAAGGGGCAGGGGGCCTGATCAGCCCCAGCATTTT	CASSGRGRGPDQPQHF	many	TRBD1	TRBV6-1	TRBJ1-5
TGCAGCGTTGGGTTGAGGAGCGAGCAGTACTTC	CSVGLRSEQYF	many	NA	TRBV29-1	TRBJ2-7
TGTGCCAGCAGTTCGGGCGGACTGCGGGCTTTCTTT	CASSSGGLRAFF	NA	NA	TRBV12-3/TRBV12-4	TRBJ1-1
TGTGCCATCTTACAGGGGTACCAAGAGACCCAGTACTTC	CAILQGYQETQYF	few	TRBD1	TRBV12-3/TRBV12-4	TRBJ2-5